Listed below are T cell receptor beta chains from one sample, sequenced in a study of blood T cell repertoires in COVID-19. Profiled with immunoSEQ multiplex PCR; TCRdb holds only in-frame clones, not every one. This repertoire shows under 300,000 clones, 75% to 95% found once; its top ten account for under 2.5%. The sample comprised PBMCs or T cells enriched from blood (not recorded which). The receptor source for this set is a woman aged 18-30 years who had recovered from COVID-19. Both conserved end residues are part of each CDR3. The order of the fields is clone size, CDR3 length, J gene, V gene, D gene, CDR3 DNA, CDR3 protein. A D gene is named only where the DNA matches it firmly. Not all rows give a size; the values are once, few, many and, for expanded clones, a class.

abundance: NA
len: 16
j_gene: TRBJ2-1
v_gene: TRBV9
d_gene: TRBD2
CDR3nt: TGTGCCAGCAGCGTAGGAGCGGGAGGAAACTACAATGAGCAGTTCTTC
CDR3aa: CASSVGAGGNYNEQFF

abundance: NA
len: 15
j_gene: TRBJ1-1
v_gene: TRBV11-3
d_gene: NA
CDR3nt: TGTGCCAGCAGCTTAATTTCGCCCGCCGTGGGGGGAGCTTTCTTT
CDR3aa: CASSLISPAVGGAFF

abundance: once
len: 13
j_gene: TRBJ1-5
v_gene: TRBV7-8
d_gene: NA
CDR3nt: TGTGCCAGCAGCCCGACACGTAATCAGCCCCAGCATTTT
CDR3aa: CASSPTRNQPQHF

abundance: NA
len: 12
j_gene: TRBJ2-2
v_gene: TRBV27
d_gene: NA
CDR3nt: TGTGCCAGCAGTTTCCTCACCGGGGAGCTGTTTTTT
CDR3aa: CASSFLTGELFF

abundance: NA
len: 16
j_gene: TRBJ1-3
v_gene: TRBV5-1
d_gene: NA
CDR3nt: TGCGCCAGCAGCCCGGGGGTTCAACCCACTGGAAACACCATATATTTT
CDR3aa: CASSPGVQPTGNTIYF

abundance: NA
len: 13
j_gene: TRBJ1-1
v_gene: TRBV7-8
d_gene: NA
CDR3nt: TGTGCCAGCAGCTTAGGGCAGGTCGGTGAAGCTTTCTTT
CDR3aa: CASSLGQVGEAFF

abundance: NA
len: 13
j_gene: TRBJ2-1
v_gene: TRBV11-2
d_gene: TRBD1
CDR3nt: TGTGCCAGCAGCTCCAGGGGGCGGAATGAGCAGTTCTTC
CDR3aa: CASSSRGRNEQFF

abundance: NA
len: 14
j_gene: TRBJ1-1
v_gene: TRBV29-1
d_gene: NA
CDR3nt: TGCAGCGTCAAACCGGGACACAGGAACACTGAAGCTTTCTTT
CDR3aa: CSVKPGHRNTEAFF

abundance: NA
len: 13
j_gene: TRBJ1-1
v_gene: TRBV28
d_gene: NA
CDR3nt: TGTGCCAGCTGGGGACTGATGAACACTGAAGCTTTCTTT
CDR3aa: CASWGLMNTEAFF

abundance: few
len: 13
j_gene: TRBJ1-1
v_gene: TRBV2
d_gene: TRBD1
CDR3nt: TGTGCCAGCCGAGAACAGGGGCCGGCTGAAGCTTTCTTT
CDR3aa: CASREQGPAEAFF

abundance: NA
len: 13
j_gene: TRBJ1-2
v_gene: TRBV12-3/TRBV12-4
d_gene: TRBD1
CDR3nt: TGTGCCAGCAGTATCGGACAGGCTTATGGCTACACCTTC
CDR3aa: CASSIGQAYGYTF

abundance: NA
len: 16
j_gene: TRBJ2-2
v_gene: TRBV10-3
d_gene: TRBD2
CDR3nt: TGTGCCATCAGTGAGTCGACGGGAGGGCATTTCGGGGAGCTGTTTTTT
CDR3aa: CAISESTGGHFGELFF

abundance: NA
len: 19
j_gene: TRBJ2-2
v_gene: TRBV7-2
d_gene: TRBD2
CDR3nt: TGTGCCAGCAGCTTAGGAATTAGTGGACTAGCGGGCGGTACCGGGGAGCTGTTTTTT
CDR3aa: CASSLGISGLAGGTGELFF

abundance: NA
len: 13
j_gene: TRBJ2-5
v_gene: TRBV6-4
d_gene: NA
CDR3nt: TGTGCCAGCAGTAGACTAGACGGAGAGACCCAGTACTTC
CDR3aa: CASSRLDGETQYF

abundance: once
len: 12
j_gene: TRBJ2-3
v_gene: TRBV5-1
d_gene: NA
CDR3nt: TGCGCCAGCAGCTTGTCTTTCGATACGCAGTATTTT
CDR3aa: CASSLSFDTQYF

abundance: NA
len: 16
j_gene: TRBJ1-5
v_gene: TRBV15
d_gene: NA
CDR3nt: TGTGCCACCAGCAGAGTGGGCAGGGGAGACAATCAGCCCCAGCATTTT
CDR3aa: CATSRVGRGDNQPQHF

abundance: NA
len: 12
j_gene: TRBJ1-2
v_gene: TRBV11-3
d_gene: NA
CDR3nt: TGTGCCAGCAGCTTGGGGGGCTATGGCTACACCTTC
CDR3aa: CASSLGGYGYTF

abundance: NA
len: 15
j_gene: TRBJ2-3
v_gene: TRBV9
d_gene: NA
CDR3nt: TGTGCCAGCAGCGTATTTATAGGGGGCACAGATACGCAGTATTTT
CDR3aa: CASSVFIGGTDTQYF

abundance: few
len: 14
j_gene: TRBJ1-4
v_gene: TRBV5-1
d_gene: TRBD1
CDR3nt: TGCGCCAGCAGCGGGGACAGGGGTAATGAAAAACTGTTTTTT
CDR3aa: CASSGDRGNEKLFF

abundance: NA
len: 17
j_gene: TRBJ2-7
v_gene: TRBV28
d_gene: TRBD2
CDR3nt: TGTGCCAGCAGCCGTCCGGGACTAGCGGATAAAACGGGGGAGCAGTACTTC
CDR3aa: CASSRPGLADKTGEQYF

abundance: NA
len: 15
j_gene: TRBJ2-1
v_gene: TRBV11-3
d_gene: TRBD2
CDR3nt: TGTGCCAGCAGCGCAAGCAGACTAGCGGGGGGAGGGCAGTTCTTC
CDR3aa: CASSASRLAGGGQFF

abundance: NA
len: 16
j_gene: TRBJ1-5
v_gene: TRBV2
d_gene: NA
CDR3nt: TGTGCCAGCAGTGAAGGGGGACATCCTAGGGGGCAGCCCCAGCATTTT
CDR3aa: CASSEGGHPRGQPQHF

abundance: NA
len: 14
j_gene: TRBJ1-5
v_gene: TRBV7-9
d_gene: NA
CDR3nt: TGTGCCAGCAGCTTAGCTGGCGGGTATCAGCCCCAGCATTTT
CDR3aa: CASSLAGGYQPQHF

abundance: NA
len: 14
j_gene: TRBJ2-1
v_gene: TRBV6-5
d_gene: TRBD1
CDR3nt: TGTGCCAGCAGTCGACAGGGGGATTTGAATGAGCAGTTCTTC
CDR3aa: CASSRQGDLNEQFF

abundance: NA
len: 14
j_gene: TRBJ1-6
v_gene: TRBV6-2/TRBV6-3
d_gene: NA
CDR3nt: TGTGCCAGCAGCGACCAGGGAGGTTGGTCACCCCTCCACTTT
CDR3aa: CASSDQGGWSPLHF

abundance: NA
len: 14
j_gene: TRBJ1-2
v_gene: TRBV19
d_gene: NA
CDR3nt: TGTGCCAGTGCGAAGGGGGGGGCCGGGGCTGGCTACACCTTC
CDR3aa: CASAKGGAGAGYTF

abundance: NA
len: 13
j_gene: TRBJ2-1
v_gene: TRBV7-3
d_gene: NA
CDR3nt: TGTGCCAGCAGCATCTACCTAGGCTTTGAGCAGTTCTTC
CDR3aa: CASSIYLGFEQFF

abundance: once
len: 13
j_gene: TRBJ1-2
v_gene: TRBV3-1/TRBV3-2
d_gene: NA
CDR3nt: TGTGCCAGCAGCGGCCCTCGTCGATCCGGCTACACCTTC
CDR3aa: CASSGPRRSGYTF

abundance: NA
len: 10
j_gene: TRBJ1-5
v_gene: TRBV21-1
d_gene: NA
CDR3nt: TGTGCCAGCAGTCGAGAGCCCCAGCATTTT
CDR3aa: CASSREPQHF

abundance: NA
len: 15
j_gene: TRBJ2-7
v_gene: TRBV6-2/TRBV6-3
d_gene: TRBD2
CDR3nt: TGTGCCAGCAGTTTAGGGCGGGGGGTGAGCTACGAGCAGTACTTC
CDR3aa: CASSLGRGVSYEQYF

abundance: NA
len: 15
j_gene: TRBJ2-7
v_gene: TRBV6-5
d_gene: NA
CDR3nt: TGTGCCAGTCCGAAACCGACCGGGAGTTTGGACGAGCAGTACTTC
CDR3aa: CASPKPTGSLDEQYF

abundance: NA
len: 14
j_gene: TRBJ1-1
v_gene: TRBV5-1
d_gene: NA
CDR3nt: TGCGCCAGCAGCAGAGACAGTATGAACACTGAAGCTTTCTTT
CDR3aa: CASSRDSMNTEAFF

abundance: NA
len: 15
j_gene: TRBJ1-5
v_gene: TRBV2
d_gene: NA
CDR3nt: TGTGCCAGCGGGGGGAGGGGTTCATTGTCGCAGCCCCAGCATTTT
CDR3aa: CASGGRGSLSQPQHF

abundance: NA
len: 13
j_gene: TRBJ1-3
v_gene: TRBV7-8
d_gene: TRBD1
CDR3nt: TGTGCCAGCAGCCCAAGGACAGGCGGCACCATATATTTT
CDR3aa: CASSPRTGGTIYF

abundance: NA
len: 18
j_gene: TRBJ1-4
v_gene: TRBV5-1
d_gene: NA
CDR3nt: TGCGCCAGCAGCCAGGGTAGTGGGACTGGAACGAGGGGAGGAAAACTGTTTTTT
CDR3aa: CASSQGSGTGTRGGKLFF

abundance: NA
len: 13
j_gene: TRBJ2-3
v_gene: TRBV19
d_gene: NA
CDR3nt: TGTGCCAGTAGTAGTCAAATCACAGATACGCAGTATTTT
CDR3aa: CASSSQITDTQYF

abundance: once
len: 16
j_gene: TRBJ1-1
v_gene: TRBV19
d_gene: NA
CDR3nt: TGTGCCAGTAGTATAGGAGGAACGGGAGGGAACACTGAAGCTTTCTTT
CDR3aa: CASSIGGTGGNTEAFF

abundance: NA
len: 14
j_gene: TRBJ1-1
v_gene: TRBV7-9
d_gene: NA
CDR3nt: TGTGCCAGCAGCTTTTGGACTTTGAACACTGAAGCTTTCTTT
CDR3aa: CASSFWTLNTEAFF

abundance: NA
len: 16
j_gene: TRBJ2-1
v_gene: TRBV11-2
d_gene: TRBD2
CDR3nt: TGTGCCAGCAGCCCCAGGGGGACTAGCGTCTACAATGAGCAGTTCTTC
CDR3aa: CASSPRGTSVYNEQFF

abundance: NA
len: 12
j_gene: TRBJ1-2
v_gene: TRBV24-1
d_gene: TRBD1
CDR3nt: TGTGCCACCAGACAGGGGTCGGGTGGCTACACCTTC
CDR3aa: CATRQGSGGYTF

abundance: NA
len: 20
j_gene: TRBJ2-7
v_gene: TRBV28
d_gene: TRBD1
CDR3nt: TGTGCCAGCAGTCCTCACTCCCCGGGACAGGGGCCCAAAAAATCCTACGAGCAGTACTTC
CDR3aa: CASSPHSPGQGPKKSYEQYF

abundance: NA
len: 17
j_gene: TRBJ1-2
v_gene: TRBV2
d_gene: TRBD1
CDR3nt: TGTGCCCCGACGCATGGGACAGGGACACCTGAGAACTATGGCTACACCTTC
CDR3aa: CAPTHGTGTPENYGYTF

abundance: NA
len: 15
j_gene: TRBJ1-2
v_gene: TRBV5-1
d_gene: NA
CDR3nt: TGCGCCAGCAGCTTGGCCGCCGGGGTTATGGAAAGCTACACCTTC
CDR3aa: CASSLAAGVMESYTF

abundance: NA
len: 18
j_gene: TRBJ2-3
v_gene: TRBV11-2
d_gene: TRBD2
CDR3nt: TGTGCCAGCAGCACTTCGGGACTAGCGGGAGCTGGCGCAGATACGCAGTATTTT
CDR3aa: CASSTSGLAGAGADTQYF

abundance: NA
len: 12
j_gene: TRBJ1-5
v_gene: TRBV19
d_gene: NA
CDR3nt: TGTGCCAGTAGTATAATCAGTCAGCCCCAGCATTTT
CDR3aa: CASSIISQPQHF

abundance: NA
len: 15
j_gene: TRBJ2-7
v_gene: TRBV11-2
d_gene: NA
CDR3nt: TGTGCCAGCAGCTTGATCCTCCGGGGTTCCTACGAGCAGTACTTC
CDR3aa: CASSLILRGSYEQYF

abundance: NA
len: 17
j_gene: TRBJ2-3
v_gene: TRBV3-1/TRBV3-2
d_gene: NA
CDR3nt: TGTGCCAGCAGCCCAGATTGTTTTGACTCCAACACAGATACGCAGTATTTT
CDR3aa: CASSPDCFDSNTDTQYF

abundance: NA
len: 15
j_gene: TRBJ1-2
v_gene: TRBV18
d_gene: NA
CDR3nt: TGTGCCAGCTCCCCCTCCCTTGACAGCCTCGTCGGCTACACCTTC
CDR3aa: CASSPSLDSLVGYTF

abundance: NA
len: 14
j_gene: TRBJ1-3
v_gene: TRBV7-9
d_gene: NA
CDR3nt: TGTGCCAGCAGCTTAAAGGGGGCTGGAAACACCATATATTTT
CDR3aa: CASSLKGAGNTIYF

abundance: NA
len: 14
j_gene: TRBJ2-1
v_gene: TRBV11-3
d_gene: NA
CDR3nt: TGTGCCAGCAGCTTAGCCGGGAGCCTCGATGAGCAGTTCTTC
CDR3aa: CASSLAGSLDEQFF

abundance: NA
len: 15
j_gene: TRBJ2-7
v_gene: TRBV7-2
d_gene: TRBD2
CDR3nt: TGTGCCAGCAGCTTAATGTCGCGGGGGGTGGGCGAGCAGTACTTC
CDR3aa: CASSLMSRGVGEQYF

abundance: NA
len: 14
j_gene: TRBJ1-2
v_gene: TRBV11-3
d_gene: NA
CDR3nt: TGTGCCAGCAGCTTCCCCTCCGCTAACTATGGCTACACCTTC
CDR3aa: CASSFPSANYGYTF

abundance: NA
len: 15
j_gene: TRBJ2-6
v_gene: TRBV3-1/TRBV3-2
d_gene: NA
CDR3nt: TGTGCCAGCAGCCAAGGGGGCCCTGGGGCCAACGTCCTGACTTTC
CDR3aa: CASSQGGPGANVLTF

abundance: once
len: 15
j_gene: TRBJ2-7
v_gene: TRBV5-4
d_gene: TRBD1
CDR3nt: TGTGCCAGCAGCTCCCGAAGGGACAGCACCTACGAGCAGTACTTC
CDR3aa: CASSSRRDSTYEQYF

abundance: NA
len: 14
j_gene: TRBJ2-1
v_gene: TRBV28
d_gene: NA
CDR3nt: TGTGCCAGCAGAATTAGCGGAGTCTACAATGAGCAGTTCTTC
CDR3aa: CASRISGVYNEQFF